The 7 T cell receptor beta chains below all came from one sample that was sequenced in a study of CD8 T cells in Susac syndrome. RNA, at about 0.45 to 1 ug, was reverse transcribed with random hexamers. TCRdb processed the immunoSEQ multiplex PCR reads anew with MiXCR; each CDR3 protein has one entry. The sample consists of 200,000 or so distinct CDR3 sequences, 90% to 95% of them appearing once. Sequencing was done on a sample of CD4+ T cells from PBMCs. Source of these receptors: a human donor with multiple sclerosis.

CDR3 nucleotide sequence: TGTGCCAGCTCACCACTAAAGGAGGCGGAGACCCAGTACTTC. Encoded protein: CASSPLKEAETQYF. The V call is TRBV18, the J call TRBJ2-5, with D possibly TRBD2 on 5 matching bases. CDR1 and CDR2 (germline): KGHSH, LQKENI. The CDR3 consists of 14 residues. V was pared by 1 base and J by 5 bases, with 11 bases between. Filled out from reference TRBV18 and TRBJ2-5, the complete variable domain reads NAGVMQNPRHLVRRRGQEARLRCSPMKGHSHVYWYRQLPEEGLKFMVYLQKENIIDESGMPKERFSAEFPKEGPSILRIQQVVRGDSAAYFCASSPLKEAETQYFGPGTRLLVL.

Written as DNA, the CDR3 is TGTGCCAGCTGGTGGGGACAGGGCACCGGGGAGCTGTTTTTT. This translates into CASWWGQGTGELFF. This rearrangement joins TRBV6-2 or TRBV6-3 to TRBJ2-2, with TRBD1 matching over 9 bases. The CDR3 contains 14 residues. With 8 bases clipped from V and 4 bases from J, the junction kept 5 bases outside the gene matches. Per the germline V gene, CDR1 is MNHEY and CDR2 is SVGEGT.

The chain recombines TRBV12-3 or TRBV12-4 with TRBJ2-7, with D maybe TRBD1 (6 bases). Trimming took off 5 bases at V and 2 bases at J, with 10 bases between the two ends. The length of the CDR3 is 13 residues. The CDR3 protein is CASSPWGPYEQYF. CDR3 DNA sequence: TGTGCCAGCAGTCCTTGGGGGCCCTACGAGCAGTACTTC.

The rearrangement links TRBV20-1 to TRBJ2-3; a possible D gene is TRBD2 (7 bases). Germline V gene lookup returns CDR1 DFQATT and CDR2 SNEGSKA (reference sequence). The CDR3 length is 14 residues. The V end was cut by 0 bases, the J end by 5 bases, with 12 bases between. CDR3 bases: TGCAGTGCTAGAGAAGGGGGGGCCAGAGATACGCAGTATTTT. This codes for CSAREGGARDTQYF.

The chain employs TRBV3-1 and TRBJ1-2; no reliable D call. The CDR3 is 13 residues long. The germline V gene has CDR1 LGHDT and CDR2 YNNKEL (reference sequence). The V end was cut by 0 bases, the J end by 4 bases, with 6 bases between. CDR3 DNA: TGTGCCAGCAGCCAAGAGGGTTCCTATGGCTACACCTTC. It codes for CASSQEGSYGYTF.

V and J are TRBV29-1 and TRBJ1-4; perhaps TRBD1 as D (5 bases). The CDR3 has 14 residues. Germline V CDR1 and CDR2: SQVTM, ANQGSEA. V lost 0 bases and J 4 bases, leaving 9 bases between the germline ends. The CDR3 nucleotides read TGCAGCGTTGAAGATGGACACATTAATGAAAAACTGTTTTTT. Its translation: CSVEDGHINEKLFF.

The genes are TRBV29-1 and TRBJ2-7; D is uncertain. Germline values: CDR1 SQVTM, CDR2 ANQGSEA. This CDR3 is built from 12 residues. V lost 4 bases and J 1 base, leaving 8 bases between the germline ends. Here the CDR3 reads CSVVGLSYEQYF. The CDR3 DNA reads as TGCAGCGTTGTAGGGTTATCCTACGAGCAGTACTTC.